A single sample gave rise to the 29 T cell receptor beta chains below, sequenced in a study of tumor and adjacent non-tumor tissue in lung cancer. No cell sorting was done before RNA was extracted from the tissue. The normal lung tissue was taken more than 3 cm from the tumor edge. TCRbeta libraries were built with three rounds of nested PCR, modified from ARM-PCR. From the multiplex PCR reads, TCRdb called clonotypes with MiXCR, one entry per CDR3 protein. The table has about 48,000 distinct CDR3 sequences, around 67% seen once; the top ten hold around 28%. The sequencing input was distant non-tumor lung tissue. These receptors were taken from an older woman with non-small cell lung cancer.

Points on this clonotype: One end of the junction does not line up with germline, which may come from a read error. The J gene is TRBJ2-3, the V gene TRBV6-1; TRBD2 agrees at 9 bases. Germline V gene sequence: CDR1 MNHNS, CDR2 SASEGT. This CDR3 has 18 residues. CDR3 coding DNA: TGTACCAGCAGTGAATTGAGGGCGGGAGGGCCCTCGGGAGATACGCAGTATTTT. Translation gives CTSSELRAGGPSGDTQYF.

In its sample, this clonotype was seen once. An end of the junction does not agree with germline; a read error may underlie this. The rearrangement uses TRBV5-5 and TRBJ2-7; 8 bases line up with TRBD1. The CDR3 is 13 residues long. Per germline, CDR1 SGHKS and CDR2 YYEKEE (reference sequence). The CDR3 is CTSSVASDRGQYF. DNA of the CDR3: TGTACCAGCAGCGTAGCGTCCGACAGGGGTCAGTACTTC.

This sequence joins TRBV29-1 and TRBJ1-6; the D gene is possibly TRBD1 (5 bases). Germline CDR1 reads SQVTM; CDR2 reads ANQGSEA. The CDR3 has 13 residues. CDR3 nucleotides: TGCAACGTCGGGGACGGATATAATTCACCCCTCCACTTT. As protein: CNVGDGYNSPLHF.

Of note for this clonotype: Since the CDR3 does not end with the conserved phenylalanine or tryptophan, this likely comes from a read error. The chain is built from TRBV29-1 and TRBJ2-2, with 8 bases lining up with TRBD2. This CDR3 spans 16 amino acids. Looked up from germline, CDR1 is SQVTM and CDR2 is ANQGSEA. The CDR3 sequence: CSVVFRGGENTGELFI. The CDR3 DNA sequence: TGCAGTGTTGTTTTTCGGGGGGGGGAGAACACCGGGGAGCTGTTTATT.

On this clonotype itself: With a much larger clone just one base away, this may be a read error. The chain couples TRBV13 to TRBJ1-1, with TRBD1 as a possible D gene (6 bases). This CDR3 contains 18 residues. Germline CDR1 PRHDT, CDR2 FYEKMQ (reference sequence). Trimming removed 5 bases at V and 0 bases at J, with 22 bases between. This CDR3 is CASSLEFKTGILNTEAFF. DNA for the CDR3: TGTGCCAGCAGCCTCGAGTTTAAGACAGGTATATTGAACACTGAAGCTTTCTTT.

In its sample, this clonotype was seen many times. The rearrangement links TRBV20-1 to TRBJ2-5, with TRBD2 identical over 9 bases. Germline V gene sequence: CDR1 DFQATT, CDR2 SNEGSKA (reference sequence). V shed 5 bases and J 3 bases; nucleotides not matched to a gene: 19. This CDR3 region has 18 residues. The CDR3 loop reads CSAHDSGRSNSYEETQYF. CDR3 DNA sequence: TGCAGTGCTCACGATAGCGGGAGATCTAACAGCTATGAAGAGACCCAGTACTTC.

Only a few counts were recorded for this clonotype. A much larger clone sits a single nucleotide away, making a read error possible. The rearrangement links TRBV12-3 or TRBV12-4 to TRBJ1-6; 7 bases line up with TRBD1. CDR3 length: 15 residues. The junction had 9 bases not matched to a gene; V was cut back by 3 bases and J by 10 bases. The CDR3 DNA is TGTGCCAGCAGTTTGAGTACAGGGGAGGGCTCACCCCTCCACTTT. This gives the protein CASSLSTGEGSPLHF.

Details on this clonotype: The junction does not match germline at one end; this may be a read error. The rearrangement uses TRBV29-1 and TRBJ2-3; a weak D match, TRBD2 (5 bases). The CDR3 is 15 residues long. CDR1 is SQVTM and CDR2 is ANQGSEA in the germline V gene. The DNA for the CDR3 is TGCAGCGTTGAGATCCGGGAAAGGCGCACAGATGCGCAGTATTTT. Protein: CSVEIRERRTDAQYF.

This chain links TRBV20-1 with TRBJ2-7, with 7 bases matching TRBD2. Germline-derived CDR1 and CDR2 are DFQATT and SNEGSKA (reference sequence). This CDR3 is 14 amino acids long. CDR3 in amino acids: CGADGGVGPYEQYF. CDR3 coding DNA: TGCGGCGCGGATGGGGGGGTCGGCCCCTACGAGCAGTACTTC.

Concerning this clonotype: This clone may be a read error of a much larger clone one base away. The rearrangement uses TRBV12-3 or TRBV12-4 and TRBJ2-7; TRBD2 matches at 9 bases. The V gene end was trimmed by 5 bases and the J gene end by 6 bases; junction bases not matched to a gene: 11. The CDR3 covers 15 residues. As DNA, the CDR3 is TGTGCCAGCAGTCTTGGGGCTAGCGGGATCGGCGAGCAGTACTTC. Encoded protein: CASSLGASGIGEQYF.

This clonotype was recorded a few times. The chain couples TRBV11-2 to TRBJ2-3, with no clear D. Germline V gene data show CDR1 as SGHAT and CDR2 as FQNNGV. The CDR3 loop spans 14 amino acids. V was clipped by 5 bases and J by 4 bases, with 13 bases between them. In nucleotides, the CDR3 is TGTGCCAGCAGCCCTCTAAGCGCGGCAGATACGCAGTATTTT. It translates to CASSPLSAADTQYF.

This clonotype was recorded once. One base away lies a much larger clone, so this may be a sequencing read error. This CDR3 is CAWSVAYCYTF. CDR3 in DNA: TGTGCCTGGAGTGTAGCATATTGCTACACCTTC. J is TRBJ1-2 and V is TRBV30; D ambiguous. The CDR3 is 11 residues long. V lost 0 bases to trimming and J lost 9 bases, with 8 bases between them. Germline V gives CDR1 GTSNPN, CDR2 SVGIG (reference sequence).

The table lists this clonotype with many counts. In nucleotides, the CDR3 is TGTGCCAGCAGTTCCGGGACCGCCTCCTACGAGCAGTACTTC. This encodes CASSSGTASYEQYF. J is TRBJ2-7 and V is TRBV6-5; D may match TRBD1 or TRBD2 (5 bases each). The CDR3 contains 14 residues. The V gene lost 4 bases and the J gene lost 0 bases, with 10 bases spanning the gap. CDR1 is MNHEY, CDR2 SVGAGI, per germline.

With respect to this clonotype: The junction departs from germline at one end; a sequencing error may be responsible. The chain has TRBV6-1 and TRBJ2-2; D possibly corresponds to TRBD2 (5 bases). Germline values: CDR1 MNHNS, CDR2 SASEGT. CDR3 size: 15 residues. CDR3 residues: CTSSGRVGNTGELFF. CDR3 DNA sequence: TGTACCAGCAGTGGGCGGGTCGGGAACACCGGGGAGCTGTTTTTT.

As regards this clonotype: Since no conserved phenylalanine or tryptophan closes the CDR3, a read error is the likely cause. J is TRBJ2-3 and V is TRBV29-1; TRBD2 aligns across 7 bases. The germline V gene has CDR1 SQVTM and CDR2 ANQGSEA. The CDR3 runs 15 residues. V shed 3 bases and J 5 bases; nucleotides not matched to a gene: 11. For the CDR3, the DNA is TGCAGCGTTGAGGGTTCTGGCGGGAGTATAGATACGCAGTATCTT. Protein product: CSVEGSGGSIDTQYL.

The sample holds one count of this clonotype. The conserved closing phenylalanine or tryptophan is absent in this CDR3, likely reflecting a read error. The CDR3 region is CASSVTSYGYTL. Here the CDR3 DNA reads TGTGCCAGCAGCGTCACCAGCTATGGCTACACCCTC. This chain uses TRBV7-9 with TRBJ1-2, with no clear D. Germline V CDR1 and CDR2: SEHNR, FQNEAQ (reference sequence). The V end lost 5 bases, the J end lost 4 bases, and 8 bases lay between the germline ends. This CDR3 has 12 amino acids.

This clonotype has more than one count but fewer than ten. At one of its ends the junction is not consistent with the germline gene, which may arise from a read error. The CDR3 here is CGVAPTRANTGELFF. CDR3 nucleotides: TGCGGCGTTGCGCCGACACGCGCGAACACCGGGGAGCTGTTTTTT. This chain connects TRBV29-1 to TRBJ2-2, with unresolved D. The CDR3 is 15 amino acids. Looked up from germline, CDR1 is SQVTM and CDR2 is ANQGSEA.

The chain has TRBV5-1 and TRBJ2-3; 7 bases align to TRBD2. The CDR3 covers 14 residues. Germline values: CDR1 SGHRS, CDR2 YFSETQ. V lost 1 base, J lost 3 bases, and 2 bases stayed unmatched. CDR3 in amino acids: CASSLNGGTDTQYF. The CDR3 DNA follows: TGCGCCAGCAGCTTGAACGGGGGGACAGATACGCAGTATTTT.

In the case of this clonotype: At one of its ends the junction is not consistent with the germline gene, which may arise from a read error. The CDR3 DNA reads TGTGCCAGTATGGGACATCTTAATGAAAAACTGTTTTTT. Its protein is CASMGHLNEKLFF. The chain employs TRBV10-2 and TRBJ1-4, with a possible D match to TRBD1 (6 bases). Germline V gene data show CDR1 as WSHSY and CDR2 as SAAADI. The CDR3 sequence is 13 residues long.

Ten or more counts support this clonotype. V usage is TRBV28 and J usage is TRBJ1-5, with D hard to call. Per the germline V gene, CDR1 is MDHEN and CDR2 is SYDVKM. The CDR3 extends over 15 amino acids. Trimming removed 7 bases from V and 3 bases from J, with 16 bases in between. Written as DNA, the CDR3 is TGTGCCAGCATCTTGGGCCAGGCTCCCAATCAGCCCCAGCATTTT. It specifies CASILGQAPNQPQHF.

About this clonotype: Being one base from a much bigger clone, this may be a read error. The V gene is TRBV20-1, the J gene TRBJ2-3; D possibly corresponds to TRBD2 (6 bases). Germline CDR1 and CDR2: DFQATT and SNEGSKA (reference sequence). V gave up 0 bases and J gave up 1 base, with 11 bases separating them. The CDR3 covers 15 residues. The CDR3 DNA is TGCAGTGCTAGAGACTTGTGGGAGGGCACAGATACGCAGTATTTT. This encodes CSARDLWEGTDTQYF.

CDR3 DNA sequence: TGTGCCAGTAGGGGGAGCGGGAGGGCCGGAGGTGCGCAGTTCTTC. Protein product: CASRGSGRAGGAQFF. The rearrangement links TRBV6-2 or TRBV6-3 to TRBJ2-1; 10 nucleotides line up with TRBD2. The CDR3 spans 15 residues. The J segment lost 12 bases and the V segment lost 9 bases, leaving 17 bases of the junction unmatched. Germline CDR1 reads MNHEY; CDR2 reads SVGEGT.

For this clonotype: This CDR3 fails to terminate in the conserved phenylalanine or tryptophan, so it likely reflects a read error. The rearrangement uses TRBV4-2 and TRBJ2-2, with D unclear. Germline V gene lookup returns CDR1 LGHNA and CDR2 YNFKEQ. The V end lost 10 bases, the J end lost 0 bases, and 18 bases lay between the germline ends. This CDR3 has 16 residues. The CDR3 protein is CAISQDWATNTGELFL. The DNA for the CDR3 is TGTGCCATCAGTCAGGATTGGGCCACGAACACCGGGGAGCTGTTTTTA.

With respect to this clonotype: Given a much more abundant clone one base away, this may be a read error. The V gene is TRBV12-3 or TRBV12-4, the J gene TRBJ2-1; perhaps TRBD2 as D (6 bases). The CDR3 is 17 residues long. The V end was cut by 6 bases, the J end by 13 bases, with 31 bases between. CDR3 loop: CASSSSWGGTATIPQFF. The CDR3 DNA is TGTGCCAGCAGCTCCAGTTGGGGCGGGACGGCCACTATTCCTCAGTTCTTC.

On this clonotype itself: One end of the junction varies from germline; a read error may be responsible. This sequence joins TRBV20-1 and TRBJ1-1; 7 bases line up with TRBD1. CDR1 DFQATT and CDR2 SNEGSKA come from the germline V gene (reference sequence). This CDR3 contains 14 residues. The CDR3 nucleotides read TGTAGTGCTAGCCGGGACAGCATAACCACTGAAGCTCTCTTT. It codes for CSASRDSITTEALF.

Regarding this clonotype: The junction shows a germline mismatch at one end, possibly a read error. The chain carries TRBV6-6 and TRBJ1-1; D is perhaps TRBD1 (5 bases). The V gene's germline CDR1 is MNHNY and CDR2 SVGAGI (reference sequence). This CDR3 comprises 14 residues. The chain's CDR3 is CASSYMWDGNEAFF. The CDR3, as DNA: TGTGCCAGCAGTTACATGTGGGACGGCAATGAAGCCTTCTTT.

Remarks on this clonotype: A much more abundant neighbour one base away suggests this may be a read error. The chain uses TRBV24-1 and TRBJ2-5; 7 nucleotides agree with TRBD2. In germline, CDR1 is KGHDR, CDR2 SFDVKD. The J segment lost 3 bases and the V segment lost 5 bases, leaving 8 bases of the junction unmatched. This CDR3 spans 15 amino acids. Here the CDR3 reads CATSGSTSLEETQYF. The DNA for the CDR3 is TGTGCCACCAGTGGTTCGACTAGCTTGGAAGAGACCCAGTACTTC.

To note about this clonotype: Its ends do not fully match the called genes, so a read error is possible. The CDR3 region has the DNA TGCGTCAGCAGCTCCGCGAGTAGCGGGAGGGAAGGTAGTGAGCAGTTCTTC. Its protein product is CVSSSASSGREGSEQFF. The chain carries TRBV4-1 and TRBJ2-1; 11 bases fit TRBD2. In germline, CDR1 is MGHRA, CDR2 YSYEKL. The CDR3 contains 17 residues.

V and J are TRBV10-2 and TRBJ2-3; D gene uncertain. The J call may be mistaken, given a closer DNA end match to TRBJ1-5. CDR3 size: 14 residues. Germline V gene lookup returns CDR1 WSHSY and CDR2 SAAADI. The DNA for the CDR3 is TGCGCCAGCAGTGAGTCCAGGAGCACAGATATGCAGCATTTT. Protein product: CASSESRSTDMQHF.